Following are 24 T cell receptor beta chains from one sample sequenced in a study of blood T cell repertoires in COVID-19. TCRdb keeps only in-frame clones here, not all; method: immunoSEQ multiplex PCR. The sample has 40,000 or so clones, around 86% seen once. Sequenced: peripheral blood. All receptors derive from a middle-aged man with active COVID-19.

J is TRBJ2-2 and V is TRBV7-6; D call uncertain. Germline CDR1 is SGHVS and CDR2 is FNYEAQ. Trimming pared 0 bases from V and 1 base from J, leaving 9 bases between. This CDR3 contains 16 residues. DNA for the CDR3: TGTGCCAGCAGCTTAGCTCTCGCGGTGAACACCGGGGAGCTGTTTTTT. It encodes CASSLALAVNTGELFF. Full variable domain (remainder filled in from reference TRBV7-6 and TRBJ2-2): GAGVSQSPRYKVTKRGQDVALRCDPISGHVSLYWYRQALGQGPEFLTYFNYEAQQDKSGLPNDRFSAERPEGSISTLTIQRTEQRDSAMYRCASSLALAVNTGELFFGEGSRLTVL.

The V call is TRBV10-3, the J call TRBJ1-1, with D perhaps matching TRBD1 (5 bases). Trimming pared 7 bases from V and 0 bases from J, leaving 15 bases between. CDR3 size: 15 residues. CDR1 is ENHRY and CDR2 is SYGVKD in the germline V gene. CDR3 sequence reads: CAITAGGGMNTEAFF. The DNA for the CDR3 is TGTGCCATCACGGCCGGGGGAGGGATGAACACTGAAGCTTTCTTT.

V usage is TRBV18 and J usage is TRBJ1-3, with D hard to call. The CDR3 has 15 amino acids. V gave up 2 bases and J gave up 2 bases, with 10 bases separating them. Germline values: CDR1 KGHSH, CDR2 LQKENI. The CDR3 protein is CASSPVAGTGNTIYF. The CDR3 coding sequence is TGTGCCAGCTCACCAGTGGCAGGCACTGGAAACACCATATATTTT.

This chain links TRBV6-5 with TRBJ2-7; D remains unclear. The CDR3 has 14 residues. V lost 7 bases to trimming and J lost 0 bases, with 13 bases between them. Germline assignment: CDR1 MNHEY and CDR2 SVGAGI. The CDR3 DNA follows: TGTGCCAGCAAAGGCAGGTTAAGCTCCTACGAGCAGTACTTC. This gives the protein CASKGRLSSYEQYF.

The V and J genes are TRBV9 and TRBJ2-3; 13 bases are shared with TRBD2. The germline V gene has CDR1 SGDLS and CDR2 YYNGEE. With 4 bases clipped from V and 0 bases from J, the junction kept 23 bases outside the gene matches. The CDR3 runs to 23 residues. CDR3 DNA: TGTGCCAGCAGCCCCCGGACAGGGGTTACTAGCGGGAGGGCTTCCTCTAGCACAGATACGCAGTATTTT. This encodes CASSPRTGVTSGRASSSTDTQYF.

This clone came up once. The chain combines TRBV24-1 with TRBJ1-2; D might be TRBD1 (6 bases). Trimming removed 3 bases at V and 5 bases at J, with 15 bases between. This CDR3 is built from 15 residues. CDR1 is KGHDR and CDR2 is SFDVKD in the germline V gene. CDR3 sequence: CATSDLKGGVYGYTF. The DNA for the CDR3 is TGTGCCACCAGTGATCTAAAAGGGGGTGTTTATGGCTACACCTTC.

CDR3 DNA sequence: TGTGCCAGCAGCCCGGGGACAGGTACTTTCTATGGCTACACCTTC. It translates to CASSPGTGTFYGYTF. This sequence joins TRBV27 and TRBJ1-2; TRBD1 matches at 8 bases. Germline CDR1 and CDR2: MNHEY and SMNVEV (reference sequence). The CDR3 consists of 15 residues. V lost 6 bases, J lost 4 bases, and 10 bases stayed unmatched.

The chain links TRBV19 to TRBJ2-2; D remains unclear. Trimming took 7 bases from V and 7 from J, leaving 7 bases between them. The CDR3 runs 11 residues. Per the germline V gene, CDR1 is LNHDA and CDR2 is SQIVND (reference sequence). The CDR3 sequence is CASKEFGELFF. CDR3 in DNA: TGTGCCAGTAAGGAGTTCGGGGAGCTGTTTTTT.

The V gene is TRBV10-1, the J gene TRBJ1-6; 9 bases are shared with TRBD1. The germline CDR1 and CDR2 sequences are WNHNN and SYGVQD (reference sequence). The trim removed 7 bases at V and 6 bases at J, leaving 16 bases unmatched. The CDR3 spans 18 residues. The CDR3 sequence is CASIPGTGIRFRNSPLHF. The DNA of the CDR3 is TGCGCCAGCATCCCCGGGACAGGGATCAGGTTCCGTAATTCACCCCTCCACTTT.

The chain is built from TRBV15 and TRBJ1-1; tentatively, D is TRBD1 (5 bases). Germline CDR1 LNHNV, CDR2 YYDKDF (reference sequence). Trimming removed 7 bases at V and 1 base at J, with 10 bases between. The CDR3 consists of 13 residues. As DNA, the CDR3 is TGTGCCACCACGGGGGAGGGGAACACTGAAGCTTTCTTT. Amino acid sequence: CATTGEGNTEAFF.

This rearrangement joins TRBV6-4 to TRBJ1-2, with unresolved D. The V gene lost 2 bases and the J gene lost 12 bases, with 16 bases spanning the gap. Germline assignment: CDR1 MRHNA and CDR2 SNTAGT. The CDR3 is made up of 13 amino acids. The CDR3 DNA is TGTGCCAGCAGTGACCATCCTAAAGGCGGTCACACCTTC. It is translated as CASSDHPKGGHTF.

The CDR3 spells CATSDPNGRAFF. The CDR3 DNA is TGTGCCACCAGTGACCCTAACGGGAGGGCTTTCTTT. The chain combines TRBV24-1 with TRBJ1-1; unclear D gene. Trimming shortened V by 4 bases and J by 11 bases, and 13 bases separated the two germline ends. Per the germline V gene, CDR1 is KGHDR and CDR2 is SFDVKD. The CDR3 loop spans 12 amino acids.

The J gene is TRBJ2-2, the V gene TRBV28; D is possibly TRBD1 (5 bases). The V and J ends lost 3 bases and 1 base respectively, with 12 bases between them. Germline V CDR1 and CDR2: MDHEN, SYDVKM. The CDR3 length is 16 residues. The CDR3 bases are TGTGCCAGCAGTTTCAGTAGGGGATGGAACACCGGGGAGCTGTTTTTT. It translates to CASSFSRGWNTGELFF.

A single count supports this clone. The chain employs TRBV12-3 or TRBV12-4 and TRBJ2-3; D is unclear. The V end was cut by 5 bases, the J end by 5 bases, with 8 bases between. This CDR3 is built from 12 residues. CDR3 amino acids: CASSPAKDTQYF. The CDR3 nucleotides are TGTGCCAGCAGTCCTGCTAAAGATACGCAGTATTTT.

This clone appeared a single time. This rearrangement joins TRBV28 to TRBJ2-5; 9 positions match TRBD1. The length of the CDR3 is 16 residues. V gave up 3 bases and J gave up 5 bases; unmatched junction bases: 10. Germline assignment: CDR1 MDHEN and CDR2 SYDVKM. The CDR3 spells CASSFRDREDGETQYF. DNA for the CDR3: TGTGCCAGCAGTTTCCGGGACAGGGAAGATGGGGAGACCCAGTACTTC.

CDR3 DNA: TGTGCCAGCAGTTTAGCGGGGGGCCCTTATAATTCACCCCTCCACTTT. It translates to CASSLAGGPYNSPLHF. The chain employs TRBV27 and TRBJ1-6; weak D call: TRBD1 (6 bases). Germline V lookup: CDR1 MNHEY, CDR2 SMNVEV (reference sequence). The germline V and J ends were trimmed by 2 bases and 4 bases, with 12 bases remaining between them. The CDR3 consists of 16 residues.

This rearrangement joins TRBV7-3 to TRBJ2-2; 7 positions match TRBD2. Losses at the gene ends were 5 bases for V and 5 bases for J; bases not matched to a gene: 14. CDR3 size: 17 residues. The germline gives CDR1 SGHTA, CDR2 FQGTGA. DNA for the CDR3: TGTGCCAGCAGCCCCGCCCGGAGCGGGAAGGGGACCGGGGAGCTGTTTTTT. Translating gives CASSPARSGKGTGELFF.

V and J are TRBV7-6 and TRBJ2-5; D possibly corresponds to TRBD1 (6 bases). Trimming stripped 1 base from V and 5 bases from J, with 14 bases between. Germline V CDR1 and CDR2: SGHVS, FNYEAQ. The CDR3 consists of 15 residues. The CDR3 loop reads CASSLGGGASETQYF. The CDR3 nucleotides are TGTGCCAGCAGCTTAGGTGGGGGCGCGTCGGAGACCCAGTACTTC. Full variable domain (missing parts from reference TRBV7-6 and TRBJ2-5): GAGVSQSPRYKVTKRGQDVALRCDPISGHVSLYWYRQALGQGPEFLTYFNYEAQQDKSGLPNDRFSAERPEGSISTLTIQRTEQRDSAMYRCASSLGGGASETQYFGPGTRLLVL.

J is TRBJ2-1 and V is TRBV5-1; TRBD2 matches 13 bases. The CDR3 loop spans 18 amino acids. Germline V gene data show CDR1 as SGHRS and CDR2 as YFSETQ. J was trimmed by 2 bases and V by 4 bases; bases with no gene match: 9. As DNA, the CDR3 is TGCGCCAGCAGCCCCGGCCAGGGACTAGCGGGACCCTACAATGAGCAGTTCTTC. Protein: CASSPGQGLAGPYNEQFF.

This clone was seen a single time. V usage is TRBV5-6 and J usage is TRBJ2-3, with 9 nucleotides matching TRBD2. Trimming at V came to 4 bases and at J to 8 bases, leaving 17 bases not matched to a gene. In germline, CDR1 is SGHDT, CDR2 YYEEEE. The CDR3 consists of 17 residues. In DNA form, the CDR3 reads TGTGCCAGCAGCATACCTGGCGGGAGGGCCAGAGTAGGTACGCAGTATTTT. It is translated as CASSIPGGRARVGTQYF. Combining the CDR3 with reference TRBV5-6 and TRBJ2-3 gives the whole variable domain DAGVTQSPTHLIKTRGQQVTLRCSPKSGHDTVSWYQQALGQGPQFIFQYYEEEERQRGNFPDRFSGHQFPNYSSELNVNALLLGDSALYLCASSIPGGRARVGTQYFGPGTRLTVL.

The chain carries TRBV5-5 and TRBJ1-3; the D gene is possibly TRBD1 (6 bases). Between the trimmed V and J ends, which lost 3 bases and 0 bases, there was a span of 10 bases. The CDR3 is 15 amino acids. Germline values: CDR1 SGHKS, CDR2 YYEKEE (reference sequence). Here the CDR3 DNA reads TGTGCCAGCAGCTGGACAGCCGCCTCTGGAAACACCATATATTTT. It yields the protein CASSWTAASGNTIYF.

Of note for this clone: At one boundary the junction diverges from the germline segment, which might be a read error. The chain links TRBV19 to TRBJ1-5; maybe TRBD1 (5 bases). Germline V gene sequence: CDR1 LNHDA, CDR2 SQIVND (reference sequence). This CDR3 is 14 amino acids long. CDR3 in DNA: TGTGCCAGCAGTAGGGGACTGGTCAATCAGCCCCAGCATTTT. Translated: CASSRGLVNQPQHF.

This chain connects TRBV4-1 to TRBJ2-3; 13 nucleotides agree with TRBD2. From germline, CDR1 is MGHRA and CDR2 YSYEKL. The length of the CDR3 is 18 residues. V dropped 1 base and J dropped 2; count of bases not matched to a gene: 6. CDR3 loop: CASSQVLGLAGLTDTQYF. CDR3 sequence (DNA): TGCGCCAGCAGCCAAGTCTTGGGACTAGCGGGGCTCACAGATACGCAGTATTTT.

V gene TRBV11-2 combines with J gene TRBJ2-7, with 10 nucleotides matching TRBD1. The CDR3 consists of 14 residues. The V and J ends lost 4 bases and 3 bases, in that order; junction bases with no gene match: 3. Germline-derived CDR1 and CDR2 are SGHAT and FQNNGV. Here the CDR3 reads CASSWTGGGYEQYF. CDR3 in DNA: TGTGCCAGCAGCTGGACAGGGGGGGGCTACGAGCAGTACTTC.